This TCR beta chain came from a study of type 1 and type 2 diabetes patients. Findings and caveats of the study: Both CD4+ and CD8+ type 2 diabetes repertoires showed significantly higher diversity than type 1.

Roughly 10 milliliters of peripheral blood were drawn from each donor. The PCR template was genomic DNA. The TCR beta CDR3 region was amplified using 30 forward and 13 reverse primers. TCRdb itself ran the multiplex PCR reads through MiXCR, one entry per CDR3 protein. The sample has 280,000 or so distinct CDR3 sequences, 45% to 60% seen once. On this clonotype: The antigen remains undetermined.

This CDR3 has 16 amino acids. The J segment lost 1 base and the V segment lost 3 bases, leaving 5 bases of the junction unmatched. The chain uses TRBV12-3 or TRBV12-4 and TRBJ2-2; 7 bases are shared with TRBD1. Sequenced input: peripheral blood mononuclear cells (PBMCs). This sequence originates from a man aged 18-30 years with type 2 diabetes. This CDR3 reads CASSFRSGGNTGELFF. The CDR3 DNA reads TGTGCCAGCAGTTTTCGGTCAGGGGGGAACACCGGGGAGCTGTTTTTT.